The entry below describes one T cell receptor beta chain. The CDR3 totals 13 residues. Germline CDR1 and CDR2: SGHRS and YFSETQ. Trimming cost V 4 bases and J 2 bases, with 9 bases left between them. The data originate from a study of blood T cell repertoires in COVID-19. For the study at large: COVID-19 samples, acute and convalescent, were from the United States, Italy and Spain. T cells, B-cell-depleted T cells, or PBMCs provided the cDNA or gDNA that served as material.

Authors' processing steps: The authors estimated nucleated cell counts from reference gene primer amplification. Profiled with immunoSEQ multiplex PCR; TCRdb holds only in-frame clones, not every one. The V and J calls and clone size were taken over from that table, and D and trimming were inferred from the DNA. The data hold about 300,000 clones, with roughly 82% observed a single time. Sequenced input: peripheral blood. The chain couples TRBV5-1 to TRBJ1-2, with D uncertain. This clonotype was obtained from a woman aged 45-60 years with acute or convalescent COVID-19. CDR3 nucleotide sequence: TGCGCCAGCAGCCAAAACGGGAACTATGGCTACACCTTC. Its protein product is CASSQNGNYGYTF.